The subject of this entry is one T cell receptor (beta chain). The antigen is not known. The record originates from a study of cytomegalovirus exposure and HLA in healthy donors. Study context: An earlier analysis identified under 130 million unique TCR beta sequences in some 180 million T cells. General study findings and limits: Some 16,000 TCR beta sequences were associated with HLA alleles at 0.05 false discovery rate in a later analysis. Available immune exposure information covered CMV serostatus only. For cytomegalovirus status, the classifier reportedly gave diagnoses with high specificity and sensitivity.

The PCR employed 60 Vbeta primers together with 13 Jbeta primers. Only in-frame clones appear in the TCRdb table, and some are missing; sequencing was by immunoSEQ multiplex PCR. The sample lists 100,000 to 150,000 clones; approximately 80% were seen once. The source of this sequence is a man aged 25-45 years in good health and CMV-seropositive. What was sequenced was PBMCs.

CDR3 sequence reads: CASSFPLGSVTPYEQYF. The CDR3 nucleotides are TGTGCCAGCAGTTTCCCCCTTGGAAGCGTCACCCCCTACGAGCAGTACTTC. The chain uses TRBV28 and TRBJ2-7; D gene ambiguous. Germline V lookup: CDR1 MDHEN, CDR2 SYDVKM. The CDR3 is made up of 17 amino acids. V dropped 3 bases and J dropped 2 bases, with 20 bases sitting between them. The complete variable domain, with remaining parts taken from reference TRBV28 and TRBJ2-7, reads DVKVTQSSRYLVKRTGEKVFLECVQDMDHENMFWYRQDPGLGLRLIYFSYDVKMKEKGDIPEGYSVSREKKERFSLILESASTNQTSMYLCASSFPLGSVTPYEQYFGPGTRLTVT.